Listed below are T cell receptor beta chains from one sample, sequenced in a study of blood T cells in healthy people across ages. TCRdb reprocessed the 5' RACE reads via MiXCR and lists one record per CDR3 protein. The table shows some 1.5 million distinct CDR3 sequences, with roughly 43% occurring only once. Sequenced: blood. The receptors originated from a woman aged 18-29 years in good health. Both conserved end residues are part of each CDR3. The D gene is left open where the match is weak. Only some rows state a clone size, as once, few, many or a class for expanded clones.

D gene	clone size	J gene	V gene	CDR3 DNA	CDR3 protein
.	.	TRBJ2-2	TRBV21-1	TGTGCCAGCAGCAAAGCGGGCGGGGGGAACACCGGGAAGCTGTTTTTT	CASSKAGGGNTGKLFF
TRBD1	few	TRBJ2-7	TRBV12-3/TRBV12-4	TGTGCCAGCAGTTATGGACAGGGTCGTGAGCAGTACTTC	CASSYGQGREQYF
.	.	TRBJ2-1	TRBV7-2	TGTGCCAGCCGGCGACAAAAATACAATGAGCAGTTCTTC	CASRRQKYNEQFF
.	few	TRBJ2-6	TRBV13	TGTGCCAGCAGCTTAGATGCTGGGGCCAACGTCCTGACTTTC	CASSLDAGANVLTF
TRBD1	.	TRBJ1-3	TRBV18	TGTGCCAGCTCTCCGCCGGGACAGGGAACCATATATTTT	CASSPPGQGTIYF
.	.	TRBJ2-1	TRBV20-1	TGCAGTGCTAGAATCCGCGGGACAGTCAATGAGCAGTTCTTC	CSARIRGTVNEQFF
TRBD2	.	TRBJ2-1	TRBV13	TGTGCCAGCAGCTTAGGAGCGACTAGCGTTTACAATGAGCAGTTCTTC	CASSLGATSVYNEQFF
.	.	TRBJ2-2	TRBV24-1	TGTGCCACCTCAATATATCCCGCATCTACCGGGGAGCTGTTTTTT	CATSIYPASTGELFF
TRBD1	.	TRBJ1-1	TRBV13	TGTGCCAGCAGCTTGGGGGTGACAGGGTGGTCCTCTGAAGCTTTCTTT	CASSLGVTGWSSEAFF
.	few	TRBJ1-2	TRBV27	TGTGCCAGCAGTTTTGGGGGAGGAGGGAACTATGGCTACACCTTC	CASSFGGGGNYGYTF
TRBD2	.	TRBJ2-7	TRBV12-3/TRBV12-4	TGTGCCAGCAGCCCCGGGGGGGCTTCCCTTTCCTACGAGCAGTACTTC	CASSPGGASLSYEQYF
.	few	TRBJ2-1	TRBV4-3	TGCGCCAGCAGCCCGGGTCGGTGGGCCAATGAGCAGTTCTTC	CASSPGRWANEQFF
.	.	TRBJ2-7	TRBV7-9	TGTGCCAGCAGCCTAACCGCAAGGAACCACAACAATGAGCAGTACTTC	CASSLTARNHNNEQYF
.	.	TRBJ2-5	TRBV12-3/TRBV12-4	TGTGCCAGCAGTGTCACTAGTGACGAGACCCAGTACTTC	CASSVTSDETQYF
.	.	TRBJ2-7	TRBV11-1	TGTGCCAGCAGCCTAACCGGGACAAGGCTGGGTTACGAGCAGTACTTC	CASSLTGTRLGYEQYF
.	many	TRBJ2-1	TRBV4-3	TGCGCCAGCAGCCAAGCGTTCCACAATGAGCAGTTCTTC	CASSQAFHNEQFF
.	.	TRBJ2-7	TRBV11-2	TGTGCCAGCACCCCGACCGGCAGGAACCATTACGAGCAGTACTTC	CASTPTGRNHYEQYF
TRBD1	.	TRBJ1-1	TRBV5-5	TGTGCCAGCAGCCTTCGACAGGGGCCCATGAACACTGAAGCTTTCTTT	CASSLRQGPMNTEAFF
.	.	TRBJ2-5	TRBV6-5	TGTGCCAGCCGTAAGTTGGCAGGGGTACGGCAAGAGGCCCAGTACTTC	CASRKLAGVRQEAQYF
.	.	TRBJ1-4	TRBV12-5	TGTGCTAGTGGGGACGGAGGGGAAAAACTGTTTTTT	CASGDGGEKLFF
TRBD2	.	TRBJ2-7	TRBV4-1	TGCGCCAGCAAGGGACCCAGCGGGGGGACGGATGAGCAGTACTTC	CASKGPSGGTDEQYF
.	once	TRBJ2-3	TRBV7-6	TGTGCCAGCAGTTTTGAAGGGACGGTGAGCACAGATACGCAGTATTTT	CASSFEGTVSTDTQYF
.	few	TRBJ1-5	TRBV12-5	TGTGCTAGTGGTTTAGGCCAGCCCCAGCATTTT	CASGLGQPQHF
.	few	TRBJ1-1	TRBV4-1	TGCGCCAGCAGCCACCTTACGGTCCGAGAAGCTTTCTTT	CASSHLTVREAFF
TRBD1	once	TRBJ2-1	TRBV20-1	TGCAGTGCTAGAGGACAGGGGGGCAATGAGCAGTTCTTC	CSARGQGGNEQFF
TRBD2	.	TRBJ2-1	TRBV12-5	TGTGCTAGTGGGGGGGGCCTTAGCGGGAGGTGGAATGAGCAGTTCTTC	CASGGGLSGRWNEQFF
.	.	TRBJ2-7	TRBV2	TGTGCCAGCAGTGAACGGCAGCAAACCTACGAGCAGTACTTC	CASSERQQTYEQYF
TRBD1	few	TRBJ1-1	TRBV10-3	TGTGCCATCAGTGATCGACAGGGGGCAAGTACTGAAGCTTTCTTT	CAISDRQGASTEAFF
.	.	TRBJ1-5	TRBV7-9	TGTGCCAGCAGCAGATTTAGTCCGGGTCAATGGAGCAATCAGCCCCAGCATTTT	CASSRFSPGQWSNQPQHF
.	.	TRBJ2-1	TRBV20-1	TGCAGTGCCACAGCAGGGCTAGTCTATGAGCAGTTCTTC	CSATAGLVYEQFF
TRBD2	.	TRBJ2-6	TRBV7-9	TGTGCCAGCAGCTTAGGTACAGCGGGGGACTCTGGGGCCAACGTCCTGACTTTC	CASSLGTAGDSGANVLTF
.	.	TRBJ2-5	TRBV7-7	TGTGCTAGCAGCCCCACCGACGAGGGGACCCAGTACTTC	CASSPTDEGTQYF
TRBD1	.	TRBJ1-5	TRBV2	TGTGCCAGCAGTGGGCGGACAGGGTGGAGCAAGCAGCCCCAGCATTTT	CASSGRTGWSKQPQHF
.	.	TRBJ2-7	TRBV6-1	TGTGCCAGCGGGACAAAGCAGTACTTC	CASGTKQYF
.	many	TRBJ2-7	TRBV20-1	TGCAGTGCTAGAGAACAAGGGGGGGTTTCCTACGAGCAGTACTTC	CSAREQGGVSYEQYF
TRBD2	.	TRBJ2-1	TRBV5-1	TGCGCCAGCAGCTTGGATTCGGCTAGCGGGGTTAATGAGCAGTTCTTC	CASSLDSASGVNEQFF
.	few	TRBJ1-2	TRBV20-1	TGCAGTGCTAGAGATCGTGCAACCTATGGCTACACCTTC	CSARDRATYGYTF